This is a list of T cell receptor beta chains from one sample in a study of blood T cell repertoires in COVID-19. The repertoire was sequenced with immunoSEQ multiplex PCR; TCRdb's copy has only in-frame clones and lacks some. The sample yields 200,000 to 300,000 clones, around 87% seen once. The specimen was peripheral blood. These TCRs come from a man aged 60 to 69 who had recovered from COVID-19. CDR3s include the opening cysteine and the closing phenylalanine or tryptophan. D genes are given only for firm matches. Clone size is stated in some rows and not others, as once, few, many or a class when expanded.

J gene: TRBJ1-1
clone size: NA
D gene: TRBD1
V gene: TRBV5-1
CDR3 protein: CASSFGTARGNTEAFF
CDR3 DNA: TGCGCCAGCAGCTTTGGGACAGCGAGGGGTAACACTGAAGCTTTCTTT

J gene: TRBJ1-1
clone size: NA
D gene: TRBD1
V gene: TRBV13
CDR3 protein: CASRRTGVTEAFF
CDR3 DNA: TGTGCCAGCAGGCGGACAGGGGTCACTGAAGCTTTCTTT

J gene: TRBJ1-5
clone size: NA
D gene: TRBD1
V gene: TRBV24-1
CDR3 protein: CATSGRDRDQPQHF
CDR3 DNA: TGTGCCACCAGCGGCCGGGACAGGGATCAGCCCCAGCATTTT

J gene: TRBJ2-3
clone size: once
D gene: TRBD2
V gene: TRBV18
CDR3 protein: CASSPGLAGGLLSTDTQYF
CDR3 DNA: TGTGCCAGCTCACCAGGACTAGCGGGGGGCCTACTTAGCACAGATACGCAGTATTTT

J gene: TRBJ2-3
clone size: NA
D gene: TRBD2
V gene: TRBV4-1
CDR3 protein: CASSQDGAGGRDTQYF
CDR3 DNA: TGCGCCAGCAGCCAAGACGGAGCGGGGGGCCGAGATACGCAGTATTTT

J gene: TRBJ2-2
clone size: NA
D gene: NA
V gene: TRBV24-1
CDR3 protein: CATSDPRWLTGELFF
CDR3 DNA: TGTGCCACCAGTGATCCCAGGTGGCTCACCGGGGAGCTGTTTTTT

J gene: TRBJ1-1
clone size: NA
D gene: NA
V gene: TRBV15
CDR3 protein: CATSRDISRTEAFF
CDR3 DNA: TGTGCCACCAGCAGAGATATCTCACGGACTGAAGCTTTCTTT

J gene: TRBJ2-5
clone size: NA
D gene: TRBD1
V gene: TRBV12-5
CDR3 protein: CASARTGAQETQYF
CDR3 DNA: TGTGCTAGTGCCAGAACAGGGGCCCAAGAGACCCAGTACTTC

J gene: TRBJ1-3
clone size: NA
D gene: TRBD1
V gene: TRBV24-1
CDR3 protein: CATSDPGGTGRHTIYF
CDR3 DNA: TGTGCCACCAGTGACCCCGGGGGGACAGGTAGGCACACCATATATTTT

J gene: TRBJ2-2
clone size: few
D gene: NA
V gene: TRBV28
CDR3 protein: CASSGPAGTGELFF
CDR3 DNA: TGTGCCAGCAGTGGACCTGCGGGCACCGGGGAGCTGTTTTTT

J gene: TRBJ1-6
clone size: NA
D gene: NA
V gene: TRBV2
CDR3 protein: CASSVQLYNSPLHF
CDR3 DNA: TGTGCCAGCAGTGTACAGCTCTATAATTCACCCCTCCACTTT

J gene: TRBJ1-6
clone size: NA
D gene: NA
V gene: TRBV5-8
CDR3 protein: CASSPETAEYNSPLHF
CDR3 DNA: TGTGCCAGCAGCCCGGAGACGGCGGAATATAATTCACCCCTCCACTTT

J gene: TRBJ2-1
clone size: NA
D gene: NA
V gene: TRBV2
CDR3 protein: CASSLTGSNEQFF
CDR3 DNA: TGTGCCAGCAGTCTCACAGGGAGCAATGAGCAGTTCTTC

J gene: TRBJ1-2
clone size: NA
D gene: NA
V gene: TRBV5-4
CDR3 protein: CASSPGPRDSRGYTF
CDR3 DNA: TGTGCCAGCAGCCCAGGACCCCGGGACTCCAGGGGCTACACCTTC

J gene: TRBJ2-1
clone size: NA
D gene: TRBD1
V gene: TRBV4-1
CDR3 protein: CASSQETLVEGTGPYNEQFF
CDR3 DNA: TGCGCCAGCAGCCAAGAGACGTTGGTAGAGGGGACAGGTCCCTACAATGAGCAGTTCTTC

J gene: TRBJ1-2
clone size: NA
D gene: NA
V gene: TRBV12-3/TRBV12-4
CDR3 protein: CASSLSHNYGYTF
CDR3 DNA: TGTGCCAGCAGTTTGAGTCACAACTATGGCTACACCTTC

J gene: TRBJ2-2
clone size: few
D gene: TRBD2
V gene: TRBV9
CDR3 protein: CASSVSTSGGAGELFF
CDR3 DNA: TGTGCCAGCAGCGTATCGACTAGCGGGGGTGCTGGGGAGCTGTTTTTT

J gene: TRBJ2-1
clone size: NA
D gene: TRBD2
V gene: TRBV18
CDR3 protein: CASSPTSGGANEQFF
CDR3 DNA: TGTGCCAGCTCCCCTACTAGCGGGGGGGCCAATGAGCAGTTCTTC

J gene: TRBJ1-4
clone size: NA
D gene: TRBD1
V gene: TRBV28
CDR3 protein: CASRSLDRGSTREKLFF
CDR3 DNA: TGTGCCAGCAGGAGCCTGGACAGGGGTTCTACAAGAGAAAAACTGTTTTTT

J gene: TRBJ1-2
clone size: NA
D gene: NA
V gene: TRBV6-5
CDR3 protein: CASSRAGGYGYTF
CDR3 DNA: TGTGCCAGCAGTAGGGCCGGGGGCTATGGCTACACCTTC

J gene: TRBJ1-2
clone size: NA
D gene: NA
V gene: TRBV5-1
CDR3 protein: CASSRSPPQGGSTYGYTF
CDR3 DNA: TGCGCCAGCAGCCGTTCACCCCCACAGGGTGGGTCGACCTATGGCTACACCTTC

J gene: TRBJ1-1
clone size: NA
D gene: TRBD1
V gene: TRBV5-1
CDR3 protein: CASSHQGAGEAFF
CDR3 DNA: TGCGCCAGCAGCCACCAGGGGGCCGGTGAAGCTTTCTTT

J gene: TRBJ2-3
clone size: NA
D gene: NA
V gene: TRBV19
CDR3 protein: CASSIVSYTDTQYF
CDR3 DNA: TGTGCCAGTAGTATAGTTTCCTACACAGATACGCAGTATTTT

J gene: TRBJ2-4
clone size: NA
D gene: TRBD2
V gene: TRBV11-2
CDR3 protein: CASSSRGLAENIQYF
CDR3 DNA: TGTGCCAGCAGCTCCCGCGGGCTAGCGGAAAACATTCAGTACTTC

J gene: TRBJ1-3
clone size: NA
D gene: NA
V gene: TRBV19
CDR3 protein: CATSLLEGLKGNTIYF
CDR3 DNA: TGTGCCACCTCGCTGCTAGAGGGCTTGAAAGGAAACACCATATATTTT

J gene: TRBJ2-5
clone size: NA
D gene: TRBD2
V gene: TRBV6-1
CDR3 protein: CASRELAGGRSRQETQYF
CDR3 DNA: TGTGCCAGCAGGGAACTAGCGGGGGGGCGGTCGAGACAAGAGACCCAGTACTTC